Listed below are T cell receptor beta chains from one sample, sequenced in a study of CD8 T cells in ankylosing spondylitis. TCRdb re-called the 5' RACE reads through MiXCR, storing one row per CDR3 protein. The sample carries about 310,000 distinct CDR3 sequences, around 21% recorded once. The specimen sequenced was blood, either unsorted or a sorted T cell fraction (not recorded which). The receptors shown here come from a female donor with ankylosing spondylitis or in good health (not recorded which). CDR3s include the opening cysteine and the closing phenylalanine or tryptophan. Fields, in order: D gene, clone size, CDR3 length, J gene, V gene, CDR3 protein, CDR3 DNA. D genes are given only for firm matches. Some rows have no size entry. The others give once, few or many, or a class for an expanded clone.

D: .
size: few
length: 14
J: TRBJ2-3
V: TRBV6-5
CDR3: CASSYSREVDTQYF
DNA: TGTGCCAGCAGTTACTCGAGGGAGGTGGATACGCAGTATTTT

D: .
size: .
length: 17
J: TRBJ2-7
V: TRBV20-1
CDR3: CCARSLGGLASPYEQYF
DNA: TGCTGTGCTAGATCCCTGGGGGGGCTAGCGAGTCCCTACGAGCAGTACTTC

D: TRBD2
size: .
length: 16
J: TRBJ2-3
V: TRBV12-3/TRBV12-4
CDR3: CASSFLFAGGTDTQYF
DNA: TGTGCCAGCAGTTTCCTCTTCGCGGGAGGCACAGATACGCAGTATTTT

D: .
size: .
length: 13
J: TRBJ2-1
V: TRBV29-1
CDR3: CSGRLSIQGEQFF
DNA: TGCAGCGGCAGGCTTTCGATTCAGGGTGAGCAGTTCTTC

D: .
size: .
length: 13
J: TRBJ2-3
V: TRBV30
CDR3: CAWSRTWADTQYF
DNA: TGTGCCTGGAGCAGGACGTGGGCAGATACGCAGTATTTT

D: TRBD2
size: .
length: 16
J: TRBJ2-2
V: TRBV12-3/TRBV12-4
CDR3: CASSLGSAGGTGELFF
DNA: TGTGCCAGCAGTTTAGGATCAGCGGGAGGAACCGGGGAGCTGTTTTTT

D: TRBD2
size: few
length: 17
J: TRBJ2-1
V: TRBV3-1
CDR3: CASSRPTSGRPRGEQFF
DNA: TGTGCCAGCAGCCGCCCGACTAGCGGGAGACCCCGAGGTGAGCAGTTCTTC

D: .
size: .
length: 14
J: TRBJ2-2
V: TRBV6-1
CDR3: CASSPPYNTGELFF
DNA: TGTGCCAGCAGTCCCCCATACAACACCGGGGAGCTGTTTTTT

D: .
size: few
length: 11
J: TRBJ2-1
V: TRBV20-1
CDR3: CSAGWGDEQFF
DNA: TGCAGTGCTGGCTGGGGTGATGAGCAGTTCTTC

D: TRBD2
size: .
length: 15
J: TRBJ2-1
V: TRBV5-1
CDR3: CASSLEREYSDEQFF
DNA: TGCGCCAGCAGCTTGGAGCGGGAGTATTCCGATGAGCAGTTCTTC

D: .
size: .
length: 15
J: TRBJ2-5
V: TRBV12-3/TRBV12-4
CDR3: CASRLRDSYQETQYF
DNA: TGTGCCAGCAGATTGAGGGACTCGTACCAAGAGACCCAGTACTTC

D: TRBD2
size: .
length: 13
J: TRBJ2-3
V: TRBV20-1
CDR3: CSPRTGGADTQYF
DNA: TGCAGCCCGAGAACGGGAGGGGCAGATACGCAGTATTTT

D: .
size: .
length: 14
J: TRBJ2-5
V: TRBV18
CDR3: CASTPGVTQETQYF
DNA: TGTGCCAGCACCCCGGGAGTCACACAAGAGACCCAGTACTTC

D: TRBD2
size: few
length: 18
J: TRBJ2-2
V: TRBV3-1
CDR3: CASSQGSGRLMNTGELFF
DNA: TGTGCCAGCAGCCAGGGAAGCGGGAGGCTGATGAACACCGGGGAGCTGTTTTTT

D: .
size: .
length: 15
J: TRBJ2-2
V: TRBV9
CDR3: CASSNVLGDTGELFF
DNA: TGTGCCAGCAGCAACGTACTAGGGGACACCGGGGAGCTGTTTTTT

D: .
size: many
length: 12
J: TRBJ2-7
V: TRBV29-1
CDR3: CSVGQVEGEQYF
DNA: TGCAGCGTTGGGCAGGTCGAAGGCGAGCAGTACTTC

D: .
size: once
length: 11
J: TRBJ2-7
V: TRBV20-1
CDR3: CSATVRYEQYF
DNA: TGCAGTGCTACCGTAAGATACGAGCAGTACTTC

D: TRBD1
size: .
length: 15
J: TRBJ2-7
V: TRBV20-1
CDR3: CSGTGDPIPSREQYF
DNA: TGCAGTGGGACAGGGGACCCAATTCCCTCTAGGGAGCAGTACTTC

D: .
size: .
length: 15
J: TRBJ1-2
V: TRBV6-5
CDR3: CASSYSKADLYGYTF
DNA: TGTGCCAGCAGTTACTCGAAGGCGGACCTCTATGGCTACACCTTC

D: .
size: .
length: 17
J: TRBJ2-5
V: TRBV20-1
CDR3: CSARNEERVGYQETQYF
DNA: TGCAGTGCTAGAAATGAAGAGCGGGTGGGGTACCAAGAGACCCAGTACTTC

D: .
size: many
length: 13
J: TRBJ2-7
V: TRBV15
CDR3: CATSRDPGVEQYF
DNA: TGTGCCACCAGCAGAGATCCAGGGGTCGAGCAGTACTTC

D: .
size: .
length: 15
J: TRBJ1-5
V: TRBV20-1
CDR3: CSASQGPIGNQPQHF
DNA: TGCAGTGCTTCACAGGGTCCGATTGGAAATCAGCCCCAGCATTTT

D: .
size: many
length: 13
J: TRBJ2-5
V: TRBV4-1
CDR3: CASRGHRLETQYF
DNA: TGCGCCAGCAGGGGCCACCGGCTAGAGACCCAGTACTTC

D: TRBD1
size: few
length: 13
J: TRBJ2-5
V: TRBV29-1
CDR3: CSAGQGGLETQYF
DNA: TGCAGCGCGGGACAGGGGGGGTTGGAGACCCAGTACTTC

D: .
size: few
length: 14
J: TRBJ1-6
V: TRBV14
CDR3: CASSSDKYNSPLHF
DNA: TGTGCCAGCAGCTCGGACAAGTATAATTCACCCCTCCACTTT

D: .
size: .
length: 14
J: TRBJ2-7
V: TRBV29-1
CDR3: CSVEVTGSNYEQYF
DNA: TGCAGCGTTGAAGTGACAGGTTCTAACTACGAGCAGTACTTC

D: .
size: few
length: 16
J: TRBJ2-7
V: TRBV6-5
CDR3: CASSSPGRIGTYEQYF
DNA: TGTGCCAGCAGTTCCCCCGGTCGTATAGGGACCTACGAGCAGTACTTC

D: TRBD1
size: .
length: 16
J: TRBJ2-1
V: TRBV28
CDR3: CASRTETGLDFHEQFF
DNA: TGTGCCAGCAGGACCGAGACAGGGCTGGATTTCCATGAGCAGTTCTTC

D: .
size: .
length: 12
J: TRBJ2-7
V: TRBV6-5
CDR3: CATRDKTYEQYF
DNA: TGTGCCACCCGGGACAAGACCTACGAGCAGTACTTC

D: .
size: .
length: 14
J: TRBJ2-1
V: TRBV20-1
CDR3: CSAPKGNLGGEQFF
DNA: TGCAGTGCGCCTAAAGGGAATCTAGGTGGTGAGCAGTTCTTC

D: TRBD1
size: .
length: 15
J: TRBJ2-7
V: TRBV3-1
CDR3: CASSRVSGQGHEQYF
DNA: TGTGCCAGCAGCCGGGTTTCGGGACAGGGCCACGAGCAGTACTTC

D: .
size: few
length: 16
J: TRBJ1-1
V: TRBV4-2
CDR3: CASSQGKGRDNTEAFF
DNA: TGTGCCAGCAGCCAAGGCAAAGGGCGAGATAACACTGAAGCTTTCTTT

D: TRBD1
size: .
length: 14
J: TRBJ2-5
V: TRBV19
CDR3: CASSGDSLQETQYF
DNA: TGTGCCAGTAGCGGGGACAGTCTCCAAGAGACCCAGTACTTC

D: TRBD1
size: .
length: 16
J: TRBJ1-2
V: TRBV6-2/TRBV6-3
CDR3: CASSSLPGQGNYGYTF
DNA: TGTGCCAGCAGTTCCCTCCCGGGACAGGGAAACTATGGCTACACCTTC

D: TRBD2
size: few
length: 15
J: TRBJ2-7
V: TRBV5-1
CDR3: CASSTSSGWGDEQYF
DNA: TGCGCCAGCAGCACCTCTAGCGGTTGGGGGGACGAGCAGTACTTC

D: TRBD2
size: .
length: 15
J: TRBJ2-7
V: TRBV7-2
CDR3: CASSLRAGDFDEQYF
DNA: TGTGCCAGCAGCTTAAGAGCGGGAGATTTCGACGAGCAGTACTTC

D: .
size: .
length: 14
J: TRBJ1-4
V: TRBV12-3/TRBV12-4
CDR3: CASSFARGPRLLFF
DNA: TGTGCCAGCAGTTTCGCCCGGGGACCTAGGTTACTGTTTTTT

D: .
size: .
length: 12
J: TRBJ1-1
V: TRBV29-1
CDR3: CSVELPGRQAFF
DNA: TGCAGCGTTGAGTTACCCGGGAGACAAGCTTTCTTT

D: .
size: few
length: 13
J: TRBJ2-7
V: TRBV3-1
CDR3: CASSQEPSAEQYF
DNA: TGTGCCAGCAGCCAAGAGCCGTCCGCCGAGCAGTACTTC

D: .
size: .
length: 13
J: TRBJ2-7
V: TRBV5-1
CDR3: CASSWQGRNEQYF
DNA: TGCGCCAGCAGTTGGCAGGGGAGGAACGAGCAGTACTTC

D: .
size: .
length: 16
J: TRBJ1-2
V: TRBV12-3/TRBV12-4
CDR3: CASGGPRASSRYGYTF
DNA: TGTGCCAGCGGGGGCCCTCGGGCCTCGAGTAGGTATGGCTACACCTTC

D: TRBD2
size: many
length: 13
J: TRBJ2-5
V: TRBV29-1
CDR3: CSVVGGSQETQYF
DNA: TGCAGCGTTGTCGGGGGGTCCCAAGAGACCCAGTACTTC

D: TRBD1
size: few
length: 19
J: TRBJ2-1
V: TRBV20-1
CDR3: CSAPPGQGGPRRLIDEQFF
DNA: TGCAGTGCTCCCCCGGGACAGGGTGGTCCACGGCGCCTTATCGATGAGCAGTTCTTC

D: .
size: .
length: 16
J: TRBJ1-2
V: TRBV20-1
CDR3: CSAPRAGSFTNYGYTF
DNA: TGCAGTGCCCCCAGGGCAGGGTCATTTACTAACTATGGCTACACCTTC

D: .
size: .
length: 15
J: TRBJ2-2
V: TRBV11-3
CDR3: CASSLGGRGAGELLF
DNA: TGTGCCAGCAGCTTAGGGGGGAGAGGGGCCGGGGAGCTGCTTTTT

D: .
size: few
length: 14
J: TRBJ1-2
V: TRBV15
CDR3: CATSDTPGRGGYTF
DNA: TGTGCCACCAGCGACACTCCGGGGAGGGGTGGCTACACCTTC

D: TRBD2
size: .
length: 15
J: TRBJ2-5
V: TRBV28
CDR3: CASRGGETSQETQYF
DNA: TGTGCCAGCAGGGGAGGGGAGACTTCCCAAGAGACCCAGTACTTC

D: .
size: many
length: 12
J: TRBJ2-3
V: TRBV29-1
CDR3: CSVAPSTDTQYF
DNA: TGCAGCGTTGCTCCTAGCACAGATACGCAGTATTTT

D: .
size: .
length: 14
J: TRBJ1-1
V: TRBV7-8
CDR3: CASSPRAYGTEAFF
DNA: TGTGCCAGCAGCCCGAGGGCATATGGCACTGAAGCTTTCTTT

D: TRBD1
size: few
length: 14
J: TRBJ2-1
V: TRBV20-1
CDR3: CSASPGQGWNEQFF
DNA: TGCAGTGCTTCACCCGGACAGGGGTGGAATGAGCAGTTCTTC

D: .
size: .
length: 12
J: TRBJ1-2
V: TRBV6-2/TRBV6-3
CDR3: CASSSQAYGYTF
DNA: TGTGCCAGCTCTAGCCAAGCCTATGGCTACACCTTC

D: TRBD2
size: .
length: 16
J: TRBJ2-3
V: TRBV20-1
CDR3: CSARRGASGSGDTQYF
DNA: TGCAGTGCTAGGCGGGGGGCTAGCGGGAGTGGGGATACGCAGTATTTT

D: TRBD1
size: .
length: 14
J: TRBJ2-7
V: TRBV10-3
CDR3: CATQPLDRSHEQYF
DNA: TGTGCCACTCAACCTTTGGACAGGAGCCACGAGCAGTACTTC

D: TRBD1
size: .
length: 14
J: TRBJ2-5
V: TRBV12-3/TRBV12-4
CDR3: CASSPQGAGETQYF
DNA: TGTGCCAGCAGCCCACAGGGGGCGGGGGAGACCCAGTACTTC

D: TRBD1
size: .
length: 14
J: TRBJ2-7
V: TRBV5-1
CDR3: CASSLGQGDYKQYF
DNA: TGCGCCAGCAGCTTGGGACAGGGGGACTATAAGCAGTACTTC

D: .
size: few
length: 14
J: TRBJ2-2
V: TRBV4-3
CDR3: CASSQVINTGELFF
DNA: TGCGCCAGCAGCCAAGTTATAAACACCGGGGAGCTGTTTTTT

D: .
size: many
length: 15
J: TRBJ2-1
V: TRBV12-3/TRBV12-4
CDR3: CASSLRQWADNEQFF
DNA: TGTGCCAGCAGTTTAAGACAGTGGGCCGACAATGAGCAGTTCTTC

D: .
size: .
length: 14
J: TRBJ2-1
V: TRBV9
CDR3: CASSIQTSYNEQFF
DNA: TGTGCCAGCAGCATACAGACGTCCTACAATGAGCAGTTCTTC

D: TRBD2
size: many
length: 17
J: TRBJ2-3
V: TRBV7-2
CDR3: CASSYLPRGDPPHTQYF
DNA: TGTGCCAGCAGCTATTTACCGCGGGGGGATCCCCCCCACACGCAGTATTTT

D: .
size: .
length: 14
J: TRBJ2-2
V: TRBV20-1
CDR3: CSAPKGRNTGELFF
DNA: TGCAGTGCCCCCAAGGGGCGGAACACCGGGGAGCTGTTTTTT